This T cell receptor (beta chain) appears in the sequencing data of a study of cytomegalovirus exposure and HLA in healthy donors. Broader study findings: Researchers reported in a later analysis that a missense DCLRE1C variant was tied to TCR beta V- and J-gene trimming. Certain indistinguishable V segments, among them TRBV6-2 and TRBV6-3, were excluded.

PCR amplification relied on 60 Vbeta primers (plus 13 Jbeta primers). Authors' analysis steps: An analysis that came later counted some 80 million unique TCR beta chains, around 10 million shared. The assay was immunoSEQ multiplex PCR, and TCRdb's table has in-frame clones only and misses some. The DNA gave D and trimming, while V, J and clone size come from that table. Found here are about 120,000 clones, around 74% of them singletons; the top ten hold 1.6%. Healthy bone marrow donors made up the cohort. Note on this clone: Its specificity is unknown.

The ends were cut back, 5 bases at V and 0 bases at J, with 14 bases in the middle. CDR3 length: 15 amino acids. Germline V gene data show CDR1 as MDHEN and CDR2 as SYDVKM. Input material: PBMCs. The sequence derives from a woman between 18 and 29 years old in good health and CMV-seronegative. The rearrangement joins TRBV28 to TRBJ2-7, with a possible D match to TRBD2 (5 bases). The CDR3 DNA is TGTGCCAGCAGTAATCCCCGGGGATACTCCTACGAGCAGTACTTC. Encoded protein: CASSNPRGYSYEQYF. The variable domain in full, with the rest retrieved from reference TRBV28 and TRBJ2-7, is DVKVTQSSRYLVKRTGEKVFLECVQDMDHENMFWYRQDPGLGLRLIYFSYDVKMKEKGDIPEGYSVSREKKERFSLILESASTNQTSMYLCASSNPRGYSYEQYFGPGTRLTVT.